This entry concerns a single T cell receptor beta chain. In the CD4+ fraction, cells were divided into CD45RA+ naive and CD45RA-negative memory subsets. The data derive from a study of shared clonotypes between healthy human individuals. Study-wide background: Sampling drew on donors who were two women and a few men aged 18 to 49. There were three CD4 naive, three CD4 memory, two CD8 naive and one CD8 memory plates per donor.

Germline CDR1 reads SNHLY; CDR2 reads FYNNEI. The length of the CDR3 is 15 residues. Trimming shortened V by 5 bases and J by 4 bases, and 18 bases separated the two germline ends. Libraries were prepared by immunoSEQ multiplex PCR; TCRdb keeps only in-frame clonotypes and omits some of them. The sample comprises 550,000 to 700,000 clones, 73% of which are singletons, and roughly 2% rests with the top ten. This sequence was found in a woman in her 30s in good health. The chain couples TRBV2 to TRBJ2-7, with D possibly TRBD2 on 6 matching bases. Sequencing used memory CD4+ T cells sorted from blood. The subset is: CD45RA-negative fraction. CDR3 region: CASSWTTLLGYEQYF. The CDR3, as DNA: TGTGCCAGCAGTTGGACTACCCTTTTAGGTTACGAGCAGTACTTC.